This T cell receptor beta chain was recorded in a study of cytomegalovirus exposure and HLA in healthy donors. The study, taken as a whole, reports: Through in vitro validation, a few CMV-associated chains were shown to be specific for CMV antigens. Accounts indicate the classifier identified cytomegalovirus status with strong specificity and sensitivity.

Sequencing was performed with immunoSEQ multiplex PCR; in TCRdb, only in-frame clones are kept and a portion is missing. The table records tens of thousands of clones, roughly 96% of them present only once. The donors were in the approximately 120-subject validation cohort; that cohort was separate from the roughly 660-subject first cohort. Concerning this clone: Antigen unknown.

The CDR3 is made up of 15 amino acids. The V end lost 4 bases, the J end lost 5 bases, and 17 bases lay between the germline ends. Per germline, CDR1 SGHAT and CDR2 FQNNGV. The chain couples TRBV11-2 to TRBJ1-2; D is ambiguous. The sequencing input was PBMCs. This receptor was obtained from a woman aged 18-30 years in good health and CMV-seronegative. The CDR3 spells CASSYLSSDMYGYTF. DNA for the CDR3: TGTGCCAGCAGCTACCTAAGTAGTGATATGTATGGCTACACCTTC.